This T cell receptor (beta chain) was sequenced in a study of Graves' ophthalmopathy and Graves' hyperthyroidism. Study observations and caveats: Distinction of ophthalmopathy from stable hyperthyroidism by a 13-signature model reached approximately 90% sensitivity and 75% to 83% specificity.

This CDR3 is 17 amino acids long. V gave up 5 bases and J gave up 1 base; unmatched junction bases: 8. Isolation of PBMCs was performed using over 8 ml of fresh peripheral blood. This clonotype was recorded many times. The antigen remains undetermined. The sequenced template was RNA, covering the TCR beta CDR3 region. Second-round multiplex PCR followed a first-round RT-PCR using HTBI primers. TCRdb fed the multiplex PCR reads into MiXCR, producing one record per CDR3 protein. This repertoire shows some 200,000 distinct CDR3 sequences, around 28% found once; its top ten account for 8.5% to 9.5%. Sequenced sample: peripheral blood. The J gene is TRBJ2-5, the V gene TRBV12-3 or TRBV12-4, with 12 bases identical to TRBD2. This TCR was recovered from a middle-aged man with Graves' ophthalmopathy. The CDR3 spells CASSPGTSGFGQETQYF. CDR3 DNA sequence: TGTGCCAGCAGTCCCGGGACTAGCGGGTTTGGCCAAGAGACCCAGTACTTC.